The 22 T cell receptor beta chains presented below share a single source sample, sequenced in a study of cytomegalovirus exposure and HLA in healthy donors. It was with 60 Vbeta and 13 Jbeta primers that the PCR ran. Assay used: immunoSEQ multiplex PCR; TCRdb lists only in-frame clones, some missing. This table holds approximately 140,000 clones, about 80% found once. Input material: PBMCs. Receptor source: a male donor in good health and CMV-seronegative.

In nucleotides, the CDR3 is TGTGCCAGCAGCTTATCCCCCGGACTAGGGCCTAGCACAGATACGCAGTATTTT. Protein: CASSLSPGLGPSTDTQYF. This chain uses TRBV11-2 with TRBJ2-3, with TRBD2 matching 7 bases. Germline V gene sequence: CDR1 SGHAT, CDR2 FQNNGV. The CDR3 covers 18 residues. V gave up 2 bases and J gave up 0 bases; unmatched junction bases: 11.

This rearrangement joins TRBV7-3 to TRBJ2-5; the match to TRBD2 covers 7 bases. The V and J ends lost 4 bases and 5 bases, in that order; junction bases with no gene match: 7. The CDR3 totals 14 residues. The germline V gene encodes CDR1 SGHTA and CDR2 FQGTGA. CDR3 sequence reads: CASSSTSHGETQYF. The CDR3 DNA is TGTGCCAGCAGCTCGACTAGCCACGGGGAGACCCAGTACTTC.

The chain has TRBV10-3 and TRBJ2-3; no clear D. V shed 0 bases and J shed 0 bases, with 10 bases lying between them. The CDR3 totals 16 residues. The germline gives CDR1 ENHRY, CDR2 SYGVKD. The CDR3 loop is CAISESMLASTDTQYF. The CDR3, as DNA: TGTGCCATCAGTGAGTCGATGTTGGCTAGCACAGATACGCAGTATTTT.

This clone was seen only a few times. This chain connects TRBV19 to TRBJ1-2, with D tentatively TRBD1 (6 bases). Per germline, CDR1 LNHDA and CDR2 SQIVND (reference sequence). CDR3 length: 15 amino acids. Between the trimmed V and J ends, which lost 3 bases and 4 bases, there was a span of 15 bases. The CDR3 sequence is CASSILGGTIYGYTF. Here the CDR3 DNA reads TGTGCCAGTAGTATCTTGGGAGGGACAATCTATGGCTACACCTTC.

The rearrangement joins TRBV5-1 to TRBJ2-5; possible D gene TRBD1, 5 bases. V was clipped by 2 bases and J by 1 base, with 9 bases between them. The CDR3 is 14 residues long. The germline V gene has CDR1 SGHRS and CDR2 YFSETQ. This CDR3 reads CASSLGRVQETQYF. DNA for the CDR3: TGCGCCAGCAGCTTAGGCAGGGTCCAAGAGACCCAGTACTTC. The whole variable domain, filled in from reference TRBV5-1 and TRBJ2-5, reads KAGVTQTPRYLIKTRGQQVTLSCSPISGHRSVSWYQQTPGQGLQFLFEYFSETQRNKGNFPGRFSGRQFSNSRSEMNVSTLELGDSALYLCASSLGRVQETQYFGPGTRLLVL.

The rearrangement uses TRBV7-2 and TRBJ1-1; possibly TRBD1 for D (5 bases). The CDR3 has 14 residues. Trimming cost V 5 bases and J 5 bases, with 15 bases left between them. The germline V gene encodes CDR1 SGHTA and CDR2 FQGNSA. The DNA of the CDR3 is TGTGCCAGCAGCCGATTCGGCAGGGATACTGAAGCTTTCTTT. Translation: CASSRFGRDTEAFF.

The chain employs TRBV7-9 and TRBJ2-2; D might be TRBD1 (6 bases). The germline V gene encodes CDR1 SEHNR and CDR2 FQNEAQ (reference sequence). CDR3 length: 13 amino acids. Deletions cut 7 bases from V and 6 bases from J, with 12 bases between. CDR3 DNA sequence: TGTGCCAGCAACGAACAGGGTCCCGGGGAGCTGTTTTTT. Its translation: CASNEQGPGELFF. Complete variable domain (other parts from reference TRBV7-9 and TRBJ2-2): DTGVSQNPRHKITKRGQNVTFRCDPISEHNRLYWYRQTLGQGPEFLTYFQNEAQLEKSRLLSDRFSAERPKGSFSTLEIQRTEQGDSAMYLCASNEQGPGELFFGEGSRLTVL.

V and J are TRBV9 and TRBJ2-3; D possibly corresponds to TRBD1 (6 bases). Germline loops: CDR1 SGDLS, CDR2 YYNGEE. The CDR3 is 13 amino acids. V was shortened by 4 bases and J by 8 bases, with 14 bases between the two germline ends. This chain's CDR3 is CASSQGGVGTQYF. Written as DNA, the CDR3 is TGTGCCAGCAGCCAAGGGGGAGTAGGTACGCAGTATTTT.

V and J are TRBV4-2 and TRBJ2-1; D is unclear. Germline V gives CDR1 LGHNA, CDR2 YNFKEQ. The CDR3 spans 14 residues. V lost 1 base, J lost 2 bases, and 6 bases lay in between. CDR3 in amino acids: CASSQVLAYNEQFF. CDR3 DNA sequence: TGTGCCAGCAGCCAAGTCCTAGCCTACAATGAGCAGTTCTTC.

V and J are TRBV6-1 and TRBJ1-3; the D is unclear. Trimming shortened V by 1 base and J by 2 bases, and 9 bases separated the two germline ends. The CDR3 covers 15 residues. Germline V gene sequence: CDR1 MNHNS, CDR2 SASEGT. This chain's CDR3 is CASSEVRGPGNTIYF. The DNA of the CDR3 is TGTGCCAGCAGTGAAGTACGGGGTCCTGGAAACACCATATATTTT.

The chain couples TRBV6-6 to TRBJ1-1; tentatively, D is TRBD1 (5 bases). The CDR3 covers 13 residues. The germline V and J ends were trimmed by 5 bases and 1 base, with 8 bases remaining between them. CDR1 MNHNY and CDR2 SVGAGI come from the germline V gene (reference sequence). CDR3 loop: CASSTGQNTEAFF. CDR3 DNA: TGTGCCAGCAGTACTGGACAGAACACTGAAGCTTTCTTT.

Note on this clone: Different DNA sequences within this sample yield the same CDR3. The genes are TRBV4-3 and TRBJ1-6; TRBD1 might be the D (5 bases). The germline gives CDR1 LGHNA, CDR2 YSLEER. This CDR3 has 15 amino acids. The V gene lost 0 bases and the J gene lost 5 bases, with 8 bases spanning the gap. CDR3 in amino acids: CASSQEATDNSPLHF. The CDR3 DNA follows: TGCGCCAGCAGCCAAGAAGCGACAGATAATTCACCCCTCCACTTT.

This chain links TRBV4-1 with TRBJ1-2, with a possible D match to TRBD1 (5 bases). Per germline, CDR1 MGHRA and CDR2 YSYEKL. There are 16 residues in the CDR3. V lost 0 bases and J lost 4, with 15 bases in between. CDR3 protein: CASSQEFPTDTYGYTF. CDR3 nucleotides: TGCGCCAGCAGCCAAGAGTTCCCGACGGACACCTATGGCTACACCTTC.

The V and J genes are TRBV7-6 and TRBJ2-2, with a weak D call TRBD2 (5 bases). V was shortened by 5 bases and J by 3 bases, with 13 bases between the two germline ends. The CDR3 runs 15 residues. Germline V gene sequence: CDR1 SGHVS, CDR2 FNYEAQ. Written as DNA, the CDR3 is TGTGCCAGCAGCCCGTCTGGAGGCGACACCGGGGAGCTGTTTTTT. Its protein is CASSPSGGDTGELFF.

The rearrangement links TRBV5-1 to TRBJ2-5; tentatively, D is TRBD2 (6 bases). V lost 7 bases and J 0 bases, leaving 16 bases between the germline ends. The CDR3 contains 15 residues. Germline CDR1 SGHRS, CDR2 YFSETQ. DNA for the CDR3: TGCGCCAGCGTTGGAGGGTCCTCCTACCAAGAGACCCAGTACTTC. This sequence encodes CASVGGSSYQETQYF.

J is TRBJ2-5 and V is TRBV19; D not resolved. Germline lookup yields CDR1 LNHDA and CDR2 SQIVND (reference sequence). With 3 bases removed from V and 1 base from J, the gap between germline ends came to 12 bases. The CDR3 consists of 15 residues. CDR3 sequence reads: CASSIFLETQETQYF. In DNA, the CDR3 is TGTGCCAGTAGTATTTTCCTGGAGACCCAAGAGACCCAGTACTTC.

On this clone: At the DNA level, this CDR3 is encoded by other sequences in the same sample as well. This rearrangement joins TRBV6-6 to TRBJ1-1; perhaps TRBD1 as D (5 bases). Per the germline V gene, CDR1 is MNHNY and CDR2 is SVGAGI (reference sequence). CDR3 length: 13 residues. With 3 bases removed from V and 4 bases from J, the gap between germline ends came to 9 bases. The CDR3 protein is CASSYAGGTEAFF. As DNA, the CDR3 is TGTGCCAGCAGTTATGCCGGGGGCACTGAAGCTTTCTTT.

V is TRBV5-1 and J is TRBJ2-5; D is unclear. CDR1 is SGHRS and CDR2 is YFSETQ in the germline V gene. V gave up 4 bases and J gave up 4 bases, with 14 bases separating them. The CDR3 is 14 amino acids. The CDR3 loop reads CASSPNPSLETQYF. The CDR3, as DNA: TGCGCCAGCAGCCCTAATCCCTCCCTAGAGACCCAGTACTTC.

The genes are TRBV30 and TRBJ1-1; TRBD1 is a possible D gene (5 bases). CDR1 and CDR2 (germline): GTSNPN, SVGIG (reference sequence). The CDR3 sequence is 10 residues long. Trimming cost V 8 bases and J 6 bases, with 10 bases left between them. CDR3 sequence (DNA): TGTGCCGGGGGGTCCGCTGAAGCTTTCTTT. It yields the protein CAGGSAEAFF.

A word on this clone: The final CDR3 position lacks the conserved phenylalanine or tryptophan, pointing to a likely read error. The gene calls are TRBV27 and TRBJ1-2; D is uncertain. Trimming stripped 8 bases from V and 3 bases from J, with 10 bases between. The germline V gene encodes CDR1 MNHEY and CDR2 SMNVEV (reference sequence). The CDR3 has 12 amino acids. CDR3 residues: CASAGSHYGYTL. CDR3 coding DNA: TGTGCCAGCGCGGGGTCTCACTATGGCTACACCCTC.

In DNA, the CDR3 is TGTGCCAGCAGCTTGGTAATCCGGCAGGGGAGAAGTTCACCCCTCCACTTT. Translation: CASSLVIRQGRSSPLHF. V gene TRBV5-7 combines with J gene TRBJ1-6, with D perhaps TRBD1 (6 bases). TRBV5-7 has ORF status, its function being uncertain. This CDR3 is built from 17 residues. V lost 0 bases, J lost 9 bases, and 19 bases lay in between.

The chain combines TRBV5-1 with TRBJ1-1; possibly TRBD1 for D (5 bases). Germline CDR1 reads SGHRS; CDR2 reads YFSETQ. CDR3 length equals 15 residues. V was cut by 4 bases and J by 6 bases, with 19 bases left in between. CDR3: CASSPEPQGLAEAFF. CDR3 nucleotides: TGCGCCAGCAGCCCGGAGCCCCAGGGCTTGGCTGAAGCTTTCTTT.